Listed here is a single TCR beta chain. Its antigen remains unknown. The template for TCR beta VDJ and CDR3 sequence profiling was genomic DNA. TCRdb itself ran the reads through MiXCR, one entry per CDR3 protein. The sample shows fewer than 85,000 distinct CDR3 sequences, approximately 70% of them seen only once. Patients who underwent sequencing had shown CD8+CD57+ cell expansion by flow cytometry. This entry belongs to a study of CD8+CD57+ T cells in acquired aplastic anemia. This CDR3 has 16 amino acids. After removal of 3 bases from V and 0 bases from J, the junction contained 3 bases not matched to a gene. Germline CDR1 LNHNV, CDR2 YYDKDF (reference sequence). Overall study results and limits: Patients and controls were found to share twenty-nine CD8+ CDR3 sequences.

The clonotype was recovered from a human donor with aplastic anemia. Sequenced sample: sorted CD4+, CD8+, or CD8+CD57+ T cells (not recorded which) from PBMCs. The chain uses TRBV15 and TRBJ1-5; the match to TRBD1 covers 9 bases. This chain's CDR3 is CATSRKDRGSNQPQHF. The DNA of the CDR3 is TGTGCCACCAGCAGGAAGGACAGGGGTAGCAATCAGCCCCAGCATTTT. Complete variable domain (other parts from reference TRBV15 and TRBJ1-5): DAMVIQNPRYQVTQFGKPVTLSCSQTLNHNVMYWYQQKSSQAPKLLFHYYDKDFNNEADTPDNFQSRRPNTSFCFLDIRSPGLGDTAMYLCATSRKDRGSNQPQHFGDGTRLSIL.